A selection of T cell receptor beta chains follows, all from one sample in a study of immune evolution from preneoplasia to lung adenocarcinoma. Sequencing was performed with immunoSEQ multiplex PCR; in TCRdb, only in-frame clones are kept and a portion is missing. The top ten hold 5.7% of the sample, which has about 26,000 clones, just under 75% seen once. The sequenced sample consisted of FFPE invasive lung adenocarcinoma tissue. All receptors derive from a person in their sixties or seventies with invasive lung adenocarcinoma. Some clones in this sample may be carry-over from other donors' samples. Both conserved end residues are part of each CDR3. The D gene is left open where the match is weak. For some rows the clone size is stated as once, few or many, or as a class when expanded; others skip it.

few | . | TRBJ1-1 | TRBV19 | 14 | CASSIKGSGTEAFF | TGTGCCAGTAGTATAAAAGGGTCAGGCACTGAAGCTTTCTTT
once | . | TRBJ1-5 | TRBV4-2 | 14 | CASSPRGGGQPQHF | TGTGCCAGCAGCCCCCGAGGGGGGGGTCAGCCCCAGCATTTT
once | TRBD1 | TRBJ2-2 | TRBV19 | 15 | CASSLGQVNTGELFF | TGTGCCAGTAGTCTAGGACAGGTGAACACCGGGGAGCTGTTTTTT
. | TRBD1 | TRBJ1-4 | TRBV28 | 14 | CASSRTGVTEKLFF | TGTGCCAGCAGCCGAACAGGGGTAACTGAAAAACTGTTTTTT
. | TRBD1 | TRBJ1-2 | TRBV6-4 | 16 | CASSDRSGTEAYGYTF | TGTGCCAGCAGTGACCGATCCGGGACAGAAGCCTATGGCTACACCTTC
few | . | TRBJ2-3 | TRBV5-1 | 16 | CASSLAPGSRADTQYF | TGCGCCAGCAGCTTGGCGCCGGGATCCCGGGCAGATACGCAGTATTTT
once | . | TRBJ2-1 | TRBV28 | 16 | CASSTLPGLENNEQFF | TGTGCCAGCAGTACCCTGCCGGGACTGGAGAACAATGAGCAGTTCTTC
. | TRBD2 | TRBJ2-1 | TRBV11-2 | 16 | CASSLDRASGRGEQFF | TGTGCCAGCAGCTTAGATCGGGCTAGCGGGAGGGGTGAGCAGTTCTTC
. | . | TRBJ2-2 | TRBV11-2 | 17 | CASSLGPRGWNTGELFF | TGTGCCAGCAGCTTAGGCCCCCGGGGGTGGAACACCGGGGAGCTGTTTTTT
few | . | TRBJ2-7 | TRBV7-2 | 14 | CASTTGLFTYEQYF | TGTGCCAGCACTACCGGACTCTTCACCTACGAGCAGTACTTC
. | . | TRBJ2-7 | TRBV29-1 | 19 | CSVVEGKSARTIGVYEQYF | TGCAGCGTTGTGGAGGGAAAGAGTGCTAGGACAATTGGGGTCTACGAGCAGTACTTC
. | TRBD1 | TRBJ1-2 | TRBV28 | 14 | CASSPSDREDGYTF | TGTGCCAGCAGCCCCTCGGACAGGGAGGATGGCTACACCTTC
. | . | TRBJ2-2 | TRBV5-6 | 19 | CASSPKGHSLSKNTGELFF | TGTGCCAGCAGCCCCAAAGGACATTCCCTATCAAAGAACACCGGGGAGCTGTTTTTT
few | . | TRBJ1-2 | TRBV19 | 13 | CASSIKTGHGYTF | TGTGCCAGTAGTATTAAAACTGGCCATGGCTACACCTTC
few | . | TRBJ2-3 | TRBV14 | 13 | CASSRGLADTQYF | TGTGCCAGCAGCCGAGGGTTGGCAGATACGCAGTATTTT
. | TRBD2 | TRBJ2-2 | TRBV28 | 15 | CASSGSSGRAGELFF | TGTGCCAGCAGTGGTTCAAGCGGGAGGGCCGGGGAGCTGTTTTTT
. | . | TRBJ2-2 | TRBV4-1 | 13 | CASSERNTGELFF | TGCGCCAGCAGCGAGAGGAACACCGGGGAGCTGTTTTTT
. | . | TRBJ1-5 | TRBV5-1 | 14 | CASSQGAGDQPQHF | TGCGCCAGCAGCCAAGGGGCAGGTGATCAGCCCCAGCATTTT
. | . | TRBJ2-5 | TRBV11-2 | 14 | CASSPRGLQETQYF | TGTGCCAGCAGCCCCCGTGGGTTACAAGAGACCCAGTACTTC
few | . | TRBJ2-7 | TRBV6-1 | 16 | CASSEVWAVTSYEQYF | TGTGCCAGCAGTGAAGTTTGGGCAGTTACATCCTACGAGCAGTACTTC
. | . | TRBJ2-7 | TRBV5-1 | 14 | CASSLGSHSREQYF | TGCGCCAGCAGCTTGGGGAGCCATAGTAGGGAGCAGTACTTC
. | . | TRBJ1-4 | TRBV28 | 14 | CASSPRGFDEKLFF | TGTGCCAGCAGCCCAAGGGGTTTTGATGAAAAACTGTTTTTT
. | . | TRBJ2-7 | TRBV6-6 | 16 | CASRETFREGGYEQYF | TGTGCCAGCAGGGAGACCTTCAGGGAAGGTGGCTACGAGCAGTACTTC
few | . | TRBJ2-7 | TRBV7-9 | 12 | CASSLSRYEQYF | TGTGCCAGCAGCCTTTCGCGATACGAGCAGTACTTC
. | TRBD1 | TRBJ2-3 | TRBV11-2 | 15 | CASSLSGTGGSTQYF | TGTGCCAGCAGCTTATCCGGGACAGGGGGGAGTACGCAGTATTTT
. | . | TRBJ2-5 | TRBV5-5 | 13 | CASSFQSIETQYF | TGTGCCAGCAGCTTTCAATCCATAGAGACCCAGTACTTC
. | TRBD1 | TRBJ2-5 | TRBV28 | 14 | CASSTPTGEETQYF | TGTGCCAGCAGTACCCCGACAGGGGAAGAGACCCAGTACTTC
few | TRBD1 | TRBJ1-4 | TRBV30 | 15 | CAWSSPGTANEKLFF | TGTGCCTGGAGTTCACCGGGGACAGCGAATGAAAAACTGTTTTTT
. | TRBD2 | TRBJ2-7 | TRBV12-5 | 15 | CVSGLGYGGSYEQYF | TGTGTTAGTGGTTTGGGGTACGGGGGGAGCTACGAGCAGTACTTC
. | . | TRBJ2-1 | TRBV11-2 | 15 | CASRDGGGAGNEQFF | TGTGCCAGCAGAGACGGAGGGGGAGCAGGGAATGAGCAGTTCTTC
. | . | TRBJ1-5 | TRBV4-1 | 13 | CASSQTGGVAQHF | TGCGCCAGCAGCCAAACAGGAGGTGTAGCCCAGCATTTT
. | TRBD1 | TRBJ1-4 | TRBV7-6 | 14 | CASSARRGSEKLFF | TGTGCCAGCAGCGCTCGCAGGGGGAGTGAAAAACTGTTTTTT
. | . | TRBJ2-1 | TRBV4-2 | 17 | CASSQVLRGSSYNEQFF | TGTGCCAGCAGCCAAGTTCTGCGGGGCAGCTCCTACAATGAGCAGTTCTTC
. | TRBD2 | TRBJ2-7 | TRBV4-1 | 15 | CASSQEAGVFYEQYF | TGCGCCAGCAGCCAGGAGGCGGGAGTTTTCTACGAGCAGTACTTC
. | . | TRBJ2-7 | TRBV30 | 11 | CAWRDAYEQYF | TGTGCCTGGAGGGATGCCTACGAGCAGTACTTC
once | TRBD2 | TRBJ2-7 | TRBV4-1 | 18 | CASSQDFGLADYSYEQYF | TGCGCCAGCAGCCAAGATTTCGGACTAGCGGATTACTCCTACGAGCAGTACTTC
. | TRBD2 | TRBJ2-7 | TRBV30 | 15 | CAWKTSGASPYEQYF | TGTGCCTGGAAAACTAGCGGGGCAAGCCCCTACGAGCAGTACTTC
once | TRBD2 | TRBJ2-1 | TRBV9 | 15 | CASSTTSGDYNEQFF | TGTGCCAGCAGCACTACTAGCGGGGACTACAATGAGCAGTTCTTC
. | . | TRBJ2-7 | TRBV19 | 17 | CASSKAAASRGSYEQYF | TGTGCCAGTAGCAAAGCCGCAGCCAGTCGGGGGTCATACGAGCAGTACTTC
. | TRBD2 | TRBJ2-2 | TRBV2 | 15 | CASNRLAGGPGELFF | TGTGCCAGCAACCGACTAGCGGGAGGACCCGGGGAGCTGTTTTTT
few | TRBD2 | TRBJ2-6 | TRBV7-8 | 18 | CASSLTGLDLSGANVLTF | TGTGCCAGCAGCTTGACGGGACTAGACTTATCCGGGGCCAACGTCCTGACTTTC
. | . | TRBJ2-3 | TRBV6-1 | 13 | CASMRTYTDTQYF | TGTGCCAGCATGCGAACTTACACAGATACGCAGTATTTT
. | . | TRBJ2-7 | TRBV5-5 | 15 | CASSLEGASIYEQYF | TGTGCCAGCAGCTTAGAAGGGGCCTCCATCTACGAGCAGTACTTC
. | . | TRBJ2-7 | TRBV30 | 13 | CAWVTPGDFKQYF | TGTGCCTGGGTGACCCCCGGGGACTTCAAGCAGTACTTC
. | . | TRBJ2-5 | TRBV7-2 | 17 | CASSLRGGPERLETQYF | TGTGCCAGCAGCTTAAGGGGGGGACCAGAAAGGTTGGAGACCCAGTACTTC
. | TRBD2 | TRBJ2-1 | TRBV5-1 | 16 | CASTGGVSGISNEQFF | TGCGCCAGCACGGGGGGGGTTAGCGGGATCTCGAATGAGCAGTTCTTC
few | . | TRBJ2-7 | TRBV7-6 | 15 | CASSLGVGVTYEQYF | TGTGCCAGCAGCTTAGGGGTAGGGGTGACCTACGAGCAGTACTTC
. | . | TRBJ1-2 | TRBV7-9 | 16 | CASSLGGGRSNYGYTF | TGTGCCAGCAGCTTAGGGGGTGGACGGAGTAACTATGGCTACACCTTC
few | TRBD2 | TRBJ2-2 | TRBV7-3 | 18 | CASSQGLAGVFNTGELFF | TGTGCCAGCAGCCAGGGACTAGCGGGAGTATTTAACACCGGGGAGCTGTTTTTT
once | . | TRBJ2-5 | TRBV5-1 | 16 | CASSTLSGMGQETQYF | TGCGCCAGCAGTACGCTCTCAGGAATGGGCCAAGAGACCCAGTACTTC
few | . | TRBJ2-1 | TRBV29-1 | 14 | CSDSSGTRIDEQFF | TGCAGCGACAGCTCCGGTACTAGAATCGATGAGCAGTTCTTC
. | . | TRBJ1-1 | TRBV28 | 12 | CASSLLYSEAFF | TGTGCCAGCAGCCTCTTATACTCTGAAGCTTTCTTT
. | TRBD2 | TRBJ2-1 | TRBV7-2 | 14 | CASSQAGGPNEQFF | TGTGCCAGCAGCCAAGCGGGAGGGCCGAATGAGCAGTTCTTC
. | . | TRBJ1-1 | TRBV7-9 | 16 | CASRHLSTLMNTEAFF | TGTGCCAGCAGACACCTGTCTACGCTAATGAACACTGAAGCTTTCTTT
. | TRBD1 | TRBJ2-7 | TRBV19 | 17 | CASSIDHGTGGQGEQYF | TGTGCCAGTAGTATAGATCACGGGACAGGGGGCCAGGGAGAGCAGTACTTC
. | . | TRBJ2-7 | TRBV27 | 14 | CASSRGQRAYEQYF | TGTGCCAGCAGTCGGGGACAACGGGCCTACGAGCAGTACTTC
. | TRBD1 | TRBJ2-5 | TRBV10-1 | 13 | CASSGDRVSTQYF | TGCGCCAGCAGCGGGGACAGGGTATCGACCCAGTACTTC
. | . | TRBJ2-5 | TRBV28 | 12 | CASSLLGKTQYF | TGTGCCAGCAGTTTACTAGGAAAGACCCAGTACTTC
. | . | TRBJ2-7 | TRBV13 | 12 | CASSSGVPEQYF | TGTGCCAGCAGCTCAGGGGTCCCCGAGCAGTACTTC
. | . | TRBJ1-2 | TRBV5-1 | 15 | CASSPGHRTNYGYTF | TGCGCCAGCAGCCCGGGACATCGAACTAACTATGGCTACACCTTC